Below are 12 T cell receptor beta chains sequenced from a single sample in a study of blood T cell repertoires in COVID-19. The data were produced by immunoSEQ multiplex PCR, yet TCRdb's version contains in-frame clones alone and is incomplete. The data show fewer than 300,000 clones, around 87% seen once. The specimen was peripheral blood. The receptors shown here come from a woman aged 40-49 years who had recovered from COVID-19.

The count of this clone is one. The V gene is TRBV4-3, the J gene TRBJ2-3, with 14 bases matching TRBD2. The V segment lost 1 base and the J segment 11 bases; nucleotides outside the gene matches: 14. Germline V gene lookup returns CDR1 LGHNA and CDR2 YSLEER. The length of the CDR3 is 18 residues. This chain's CDR3 is CASSQGVGLAGDPGMQYF. Written as DNA, the CDR3 is TGCGCCAGCAGCCAAGGAGTGGGACTAGCGGGGGACCCGGGGATGCAGTATTTT.

The chain uses TRBV28 and TRBJ1-1; D is undetermined. The CDR3 covers 13 residues. With 3 bases removed from V and 1 base from J, the gap between germline ends came to 6 bases. The germline V gene encodes CDR1 MDHEN and CDR2 SYDVKM. Written as DNA, the CDR3 is TGTGCCAGCAGTTTGGAGGAGAACACTGAAGCTTTCTTT. It encodes CASSLEENTEAFF.

This sequence joins TRBV27 and TRBJ2-7, with 10 bases aligning to TRBD2. The length of the CDR3 is 14 residues. With 1 base clipped from V and 5 bases from J, the junction kept 2 bases outside the gene matches. CDR1 MNHEY and CDR2 SMNVEV come from the germline V gene (reference sequence). CDR3 sequence: CASSLLAGGHEQYF. CDR3 nucleotide sequence: TGTGCCAGCAGTTTATTAGCGGGGGGCCACGAGCAGTACTTC.

The gene calls are TRBV5-5 and TRBJ1-2, with a tentative D call TRBD1 (5 bases). V was shortened by 5 bases and J by 2 bases, with 16 bases between the two germline ends. This CDR3 has 15 residues. Germline V CDR1 and CDR2: SGHKS, YYEKEE (reference sequence). CDR3 DNA: TGTGCCAGCAGTTATGAGTGGACAATAAACTATGGCTACACCTTC. This sequence encodes CASSYEWTINYGYTF.

V usage is TRBV6-1 and J usage is TRBJ2-1, with no clear D. Trimming removed 2 bases at V and 4 bases at J, with 18 bases between. CDR1 is MNHNS, CDR2 SASEGT, per germline. The CDR3 has 17 amino acids. The CDR3 protein is CASSERLIRTGYNEQFF. The CDR3 DNA sequence: TGTGCCAGCAGTGAAAGACTCATCCGAACGGGTTACAATGAGCAGTTCTTC.

The gene calls are TRBV9 and TRBJ2-5, with TRBD2 matching over 8 bases. V lost 2 bases, J lost 9 bases, and 12 bases stayed unmatched. The CDR3 extends over 15 amino acids. Germline-derived CDR1 and CDR2 are SGDLS and YYNGEE. CDR3 sequence (DNA): TGTGCCAGCAGCGTCGTAGCGGGGCCCAAGTCGGCCCAGTACTTC. Its translation is CASSVVAGPKSAQYF.

The rearrangement links TRBV29-1 to TRBJ1-4; 9 bases are a match to TRBD1. Germline CDR1 SQVTM, CDR2 ANQGSEA. The CDR3 has 15 amino acids. The trim removed 4 bases at V and 7 bases at J, leaving 10 bases unmatched. DNA of the CDR3: TGCAGCGTTGCCCAAAGGGCGACAGGGGGTGAAAAACTGTTTTTT. It translates to CSVAQRATGGEKLFF.

V gene TRBV3-1 (or the pseudogene TRBV3-2) combines with J gene TRBJ1-5; 7 bases agree with TRBD1. The V gene's germline CDR1 is LGHDT and CDR2 YNNKEL (reference sequence). The CDR3 has 19 residues. The V segment lost 4 bases and the J segment 3 bases; nucleotides outside the gene matches: 18. The CDR3 sequence: CASSPTYQTGRFYNQPQHF. The CDR3 DNA reads TGTGCCAGCAGCCCAACCTATCAGACAGGGAGGTTTTACAATCAGCCCCAGCATTTT.

This clone has ten or more counts. V is TRBV9 and J is TRBJ1-3; D is perhaps TRBD1 (5 bases). CDR3 length: 15 residues. Germline loops: CDR1 SGDLS, CDR2 YYNGEE. The V end was cut by 2 bases, the J end by 3 bases, with 12 bases between. The CDR3 bases are TGTGCCAGCAGCGTTGAAGGGGCTGGTGGAAACACCATATATTTT. This sequence encodes CASSVEGAGGNTIYF. The complete variable domain, with remaining parts taken from reference TRBV9 and TRBJ1-3, reads DSGVTQTPKHLITATGQRVTLRCSPRSGDLSVYWYQQSLDQGLQFLIQYYNGEERAKGNILERFSAQQFPDLHSELNLSSLELGDSALYFCASSVEGAGGNTIYFGEGSWLTVV.

This clone showed up just a few times. The rearrangement links TRBV4-3 to TRBJ1-2; a weak D match, TRBD1 (6 bases). CDR1 is LGHNA and CDR2 is YSLEER in the germline V gene. The CDR3 has 14 amino acids. V lost 2 bases to trimming and J lost 3 bases, with 10 bases between them. CDR3 residues: CASSQLRGDYGYTF. The DNA for the CDR3 is TGCGCCAGCAGCCAACTCAGGGGAGACTATGGCTACACCTTC.

The rearrangement links TRBV4-3 to TRBJ2-3, with TRBD2 matching 15 bases. The germline gives CDR1 LGHNA, CDR2 YSLEER. This CDR3 has 15 residues. V was pared by 4 bases and J by 6 bases, with 2 bases of the junction left unmatched. CDR3 protein: CASSLGLAGGDTQYF. The DNA of the CDR3 is TGCGCCAGCAGCCTCGGACTAGCGGGAGGGGATACGCAGTATTTT.

The J gene is TRBJ2-5, the V gene TRBV12-5, with 16 bases that match TRBD2. CDR3 size: 16 residues. Losses at the gene ends were 5 bases for V and 4 bases for J; bases not matched to a gene: 4. Germline values: CDR1 LGHNT, CDR2 FRNRAP. The CDR3 DNA reads as TGTGCTAGTGGTCTTGGGACTAGCGGGGGGGCAGAGACCCAGTACTTC. Amino acid sequence: CASGLGTSGGAETQYF.